These 31 T cell receptor beta chains were all obtained from the same sample, sequenced in a study of control samples from healthy donors and cancer patients. Data came from immunoSEQ multiplex PCR; TCRdb stores just in-frame clones and leaves some out. The sample includes 150,000 to 160,000 clones, over 90% of them seen just once. The sequencing sample was made of blood. The receptors here all came from a man aged 45-65 years in good health.

The chain employs TRBV14 and TRBJ2-1; a weak D match, TRBD1 (6 bases). The germline V gene has CDR1 SGHDN and CDR2 FVKESK. The CDR3 spans 14 residues. V shed 8 bases and J shed 0 bases, with 11 bases lying between them. The CDR3: CASRGQGSYNEQFF. CDR3 nucleotide sequence: TGTGCCAGCCGGGGACAAGGCTCCTACAATGAGCAGTTCTTC.

CDR3 region: CASSFDFQGYGYTF. The CDR3 nucleotides are TGTGCCAGCAGTTTTGATTTTCAGGGCTATGGCTACACCTTC. The rearrangement joins TRBV28 to TRBJ1-2; D might be TRBD1 (5 bases). V was pared by 3 bases and J by 4 bases, with 12 bases between. The CDR3 is made up of 14 amino acids. Germline V lookup: CDR1 MDHEN, CDR2 SYDVKM.

The chain carries TRBV7-2 and TRBJ2-7; 8 bases align to TRBD2. With 4 bases clipped from V and 5 bases from J, the junction kept 16 bases outside the gene matches. Looked up from germline, CDR1 is SGHTA and CDR2 is FQGNSA. The CDR3 contains 17 residues. The chain's CDR3 is CASSSPGVAGGGNEQYF. CDR3 sequence (DNA): TGTGCCAGCAGCTCCCCGGGTGTGGCGGGAGGTGGAAACGAGCAGTACTTC.

The rearrangement links TRBV3-1 (or the pseudogene TRBV3-2) to TRBJ1-2, with TRBD1 matching over 12 bases. Germline assignment: CDR1 LGHDT and CDR2 YNNKEL (reference sequence). J lost 6 bases, V lost 0 bases, and 2 bases had no gene match. The CDR3 contains 15 residues. The CDR3 region is CASSQDGDRGHGYTF. In DNA, the CDR3 is TGTGCCAGCAGCCAAGATGGGGACAGGGGGCATGGCTACACCTTC.

This clone was observed a single time. The rearrangement uses TRBV6-6 and TRBJ2-3, with D possibly being TRBD1 (7 bases). From germline, CDR1 is MNHNY and CDR2 SVGAGI (reference sequence). CDR3 size: 15 residues. V dropped 7 bases and J dropped 2 bases, with 16 bases sitting between them. The CDR3 DNA reads TGTGCCAGCATCCAGGGGGGACACCTCACAGATACGCAGTATTTT. Translation gives CASIQGGHLTDTQYF.

This chain links TRBV7-9 with TRBJ2-3; 8 bases map to TRBD1. The length of the CDR3 is 16 residues. Germline loops: CDR1 SEHNR, CDR2 FQNEAQ (reference sequence). After removal of 2 bases from V and 5 bases from J, the junction contained 9 bases not matched to a gene. The CDR3 spells CASSLRAGGVGDTQYF. The CDR3 nucleotides are TGTGCCAGCAGCTTACGGGCAGGGGGCGTCGGAGATACGCAGTATTTT.

The gene calls are TRBV6-5 and TRBJ1-4, with 8 bases that match TRBD1. Trimming removed 6 bases from V and 3 bases from J; junction bases left unmatched: 6. Germline CDR1 and CDR2: MNHEY and SVGAGI. The CDR3 runs to 15 residues. The CDR3 DNA reads TGTGCCAGCAGGACCGGGACAGGACCTAATGAAAAACTGTTTTTT. The encoded protein is CASRTGTGPNEKLFF.

The rearrangement joins TRBV30 to TRBJ2-3; 10 bases are a match to TRBD2. With 3 bases clipped from V and 6 bases from J, the junction kept 9 bases outside the gene matches. CDR3 size: 15 residues. The germline CDR1 and CDR2 sequences are GTSNPN and SVGIG (reference sequence). CDR3 sequence (DNA): TGTGCCTGGAGAAGATTACTAGCGGGAATTGATACGCAGTATTTT. The encoded protein is CAWRRLLAGIDTQYF.

The rearrangement links TRBV20-1 to TRBJ2-7, with TRBD2 matching 7 bases. The CDR3 spans 12 residues. V shed 3 bases and J 3 bases; nucleotides not matched to a gene: 2. The germline CDR1 and CDR2 sequences are DFQATT and SNEGSKA (reference sequence). The CDR3 bases are TGCAGTGCTAGTCTAGCGGACTACGAGCAGTACTTC. As protein: CSASLADYEQYF.

V usage is TRBV2 and J usage is TRBJ2-1; TRBD2 matches 8 bases. With V trimmed by 10 bases and J by 9 bases, 11 bases remained unmatched. CDR1 and CDR2 (germline): SNHLY, FYNNEI. The CDR3 spans 13 residues. CDR3 nucleotides: TGTGCCACCTCCGGGGGGGGCCAAGTTGAGCAGTTCTTC. It translates to CATSGGGQVEQFF.

On this clone itself: Germline and junction disagree at one end, which may indicate a read error. The V and J genes are TRBV18 and TRBJ1-2; 7 bases align to TRBD1. Germline-derived CDR1 and CDR2 are KGHSH and LQKENI. This CDR3 is built from 14 residues. CDR3 DNA sequence: TGTGCCAGCTCGCCACCGGGACAGCTCTTTGGCTACACCTTC. Its protein product is CASSPPGQLFGYTF.

Only a few counts were recorded for this clone. The rearrangement links TRBV7-9 to TRBJ2-3, with 8 bases lining up with TRBD2. Germline V gene lookup returns CDR1 SEHNR and CDR2 FQNEAQ (reference sequence). Losses at the gene ends were 3 bases for V and 6 bases for J; bases not matched to a gene: 11. The CDR3 contains 16 residues. The CDR3 loop reads CASSFQTSESWDTQYF. CDR3 in DNA: TGTGCCAGCAGCTTCCAGACTAGCGAGTCCTGGGATACGCAGTATTTT.

This sequence joins TRBV7-9 and TRBJ2-3; a possible D gene is TRBD1 (6 bases). V gave up 4 bases and J gave up 6 bases, with 17 bases separating them. CDR3 size: 15 residues. CDR1 is SEHNR and CDR2 is FQNEAQ in the germline V gene (reference sequence). The CDR3 here is CASSSSQGRLDTQYF. CDR3 DNA sequence: TGTGCCAGCAGCTCATCTCAGGGGAGATTGGATACGCAGTATTTT.

This chain links TRBV28 with TRBJ2-5; 9 bases align to TRBD1. The germline gives CDR1 MDHEN, CDR2 SYDVKM. The J segment lost 1 base and the V segment lost 5 bases, leaving 8 bases of the junction unmatched. This CDR3 comprises 16 residues. The CDR3 nucleotides are TGTGCCAGCAGTCCCGGACAGGGGCCCGTCCAAGAGACCCAGTACTTC. This codes for CASSPGQGPVQETQYF.

The chain employs TRBV5-1 and TRBJ2-6; D is undetermined. Germline-derived CDR1 and CDR2 are SGHRS and YFSETQ. V was pared by 4 bases and J by 1 base, with 18 bases between. The CDR3 has 18 residues. The CDR3 reads CASSPGWLSGSGANVLTF. The CDR3 nucleotides read TGCGCCAGCAGCCCGGGTTGGCTCTCCGGATCTGGGGCCAACGTCCTGACTTTC.

This chain joins TRBV5-4 and TRBJ2-5; 10 nucleotides align to TRBD2. Germline V lookup: CDR1 SGHNT, CDR2 YYREEE (reference sequence). V was clipped by 2 bases and J by 5 bases; unmatched bases: 6. The CDR3 is 15 residues long. CDR3: CASSFDTSGTETQYF. CDR3 nucleotides: TGTGCCAGCAGCTTTGATACTAGCGGGACGGAGACCCAGTACTTC.

The J gene is TRBJ1-5, the V gene TRBV28; TRBD1 might be the D (5 bases). The V gene's germline CDR1 is MDHEN and CDR2 SYDVKM. V lost 1 base to trimming and J lost 0 bases, with 7 bases between them. The CDR3 is 15 residues long. The DNA for the CDR3 is TGTGCCAGCAGTTTATCAGGGCATAGCAATCAGCCCCAGCATTTT. Its protein is CASSLSGHSNQPQHF.

V and J are TRBV15 and TRBJ2-3, with 11 bases lining up with TRBD2. Germline values: CDR1 LNHNV, CDR2 YYDKDF (reference sequence). The junction had 5 bases not matched to a gene; V was cut back by 5 bases and J by 4 bases. This CDR3 has 15 residues. In DNA, the CDR3 is TGTGCCACCAGCGTTAGCGGGAGGGCCGCAGATACGCAGTATTTT. It is translated as CATSVSGRAADTQYF.

The rearrangement joins TRBV14 to TRBJ2-2, with 9 nucleotides matching TRBD1. V dropped 4 bases and J dropped 7; count of bases not matched to a gene: 4. Germline V lookup: CDR1 SGHDN, CDR2 FVKESK. The CDR3 contains 14 residues. The CDR3 DNA sequence: TGTGCCAGCAGCCCCTGGACAGGGGTCGGGGAGCTGTTTTTT. It translates to CASSPWTGVGELFF.

This clone was found once. This rearrangement joins TRBV19 to TRBJ2-1; 10 positions agree with TRBD2. V dropped 2 bases and J dropped 7; count of bases not matched to a gene: 11. This CDR3 contains 17 residues. The germline CDR1 and CDR2 sequences are LNHDA and SQIVND (reference sequence). For the CDR3, the DNA is TGTGCCAGTAGTATACCCTTAAGCGGGAGGGCCTTAAATGAGCAGTTCTTC. Amino acid sequence: CASSIPLSGRALNEQFF.

With regard to this clone: At the DNA level, this CDR3 is encoded by other sequences in the same sample as well. The chain joins TRBV11-2 to TRBJ1-1; D unresolved. The V gene's germline CDR1 is SGHAT and CDR2 FQNNGV. Deletions cut 2 bases from V and 5 bases from J, with 9 bases between. The CDR3 runs to 13 residues. The CDR3 sequence is CASSLSLGTEAFF. The DNA of the CDR3 is TGTGCCAGCAGCTTATCCCTTGGGACTGAAGCTTTCTTT.

Worth noting for this clone: Other DNA sequences in this specimen translate into the identical CDR3. The chain uses TRBV5-1 and TRBJ2-7; 7 bases line up with TRBD2. Germline CDR1 is SGHRS and CDR2 is YFSETQ. Trimming at V came to 0 bases and at J to 0 bases, leaving 0 bases not matched to a gene. The CDR3 is 14 residues long. CDR3 sequence (DNA): TGCGCCAGCAGCTTGGGCGGGAGCTCCTACGAGCAGTACTTC. It codes for CASSLGGSSYEQYF.

The J gene is TRBJ2-7, the V gene TRBV3-1 (or the pseudogene TRBV3-2); D may correspond to TRBD1 or TRBD2 (6 bases each). The CDR3 has 14 residues. Between the trimmed V and J ends, which lost 1 base and 4 bases, there was a span of 11 bases. Germline values: CDR1 LGHDT, CDR2 YNNKEL (reference sequence). CDR3 nucleotide sequence: TGTGCCAGCAGCCAAGGGGGGGCGGGTTACGAGCAGTACTTC. It yields the protein CASSQGGAGYEQYF.

V is TRBV9 and J is TRBJ2-7, with D tentatively TRBD1 (5 bases). Deletions cut 0 bases from V and 6 bases from J, with 19 bases between. This CDR3 comprises 16 residues. CDR1 is SGDLS and CDR2 is YYNGEE in the germline V gene. This CDR3 reads CASSVAPAGSKGEQYF. The CDR3 bases are TGTGCCAGCAGCGTAGCACCGGCAGGGTCGAAAGGCGAGCAGTACTTC.

The count of this clone is one. The chain links TRBV24-1 to TRBJ2-5; a weak D match, TRBD1 (5 bases). The CDR3 extends over 14 amino acids. Trimming took 2 bases from V and 4 from J, leaving 10 bases between them. The germline V gene encodes CDR1 KGHDR and CDR2 SFDVKD. The CDR3 DNA is TGTGCCACCAGTGATTACGCAGGGCGAGAGACCCAGTACTTC. Translation gives CATSDYAGRETQYF.

This clone was detected once. The chain combines TRBV10-3 with TRBJ1-4, with a weak D call TRBD1 (6 bases). Germline values: CDR1 ENHRY, CDR2 SYGVKD. The CDR3 runs 14 residues. Trimming took off 5 bases at V and 7 bases at J, with 14 bases between the two ends. CDR3 in DNA: TGTGCCATCAGTTCAGACAGGAATGGTGAAAAACTGTTTTTT. Its translation: CAISSDRNGEKLFF.

Here the CDR3 reads CASSLDPSRAGNTIYF. Here the CDR3 DNA reads TGTGCCAGCAGCTTAGATCCGTCCAGGGCTGGAAACACCATATATTTT. The chain combines TRBV11-2 with TRBJ1-3, with D possibly TRBD1 on 5 matching bases. CDR1 is SGHAT, CDR2 FQNNGV, per germline. The CDR3 covers 16 residues. The V end lost 0 bases, the J end lost 2 bases, and 11 bases lay between the germline ends.

V gene TRBV27 combines with J gene TRBJ1-4; D might be TRBD1 (6 bases). This CDR3 has 15 amino acids. The V gene lost 5 bases and the J gene lost 4 bases, with 14 bases spanning the gap. CDR1 is MNHEY, CDR2 SMNVEV, per germline (reference sequence). The CDR3 region has the DNA TGTGCCAGCAGTCGGGACATCCGCTTTAATGAAAAACTGTTTTTT. Translated: CASSRDIRFNEKLFF.

The V gene is TRBV6-6, the J gene TRBJ1-3, with a tentative D call TRBD1 (5 bases). CDR3 length equals 15 residues. Trimming cost V 0 bases and J 4 bases, with 10 bases left between them. Per the germline V gene, CDR1 is MNHNY and CDR2 is SVGAGI (reference sequence). CDR3 loop: CASSYSLGVGNTIYF. CDR3 DNA: TGTGCCAGCAGTTACTCGCTAGGGGTCGGAAACACCATATATTTT.

DNA of the CDR3: TGTGCCAGCAGCCAGGGGAACACTGAAGCTTTCTTT. It specifies CASSQGNTEAFF. The chain links TRBV3-1 (or the pseudogene TRBV3-2) to TRBJ1-1; D unclear. Trimming cost V 3 bases and J 1 base, with 3 bases left between them. The CDR3 has 12 amino acids. CDR1 is LGHDT and CDR2 is YNNKEL in the germline V gene (reference sequence).

The chain has TRBV6-5 and TRBJ2-5; 8 nucleotides agree with TRBD1. The CDR3 runs to 15 residues. Germline loops: CDR1 MNHEY, CDR2 SVGAGI. The trim removed 5 bases at V and 4 bases at J, leaving 9 bases unmatched. The CDR3 coding sequence is TGTGCCAGCAGTCGCCTCACAGGGGGGATAGAGACCCAGTACTTC. It yields the protein CASSRLTGGIETQYF.